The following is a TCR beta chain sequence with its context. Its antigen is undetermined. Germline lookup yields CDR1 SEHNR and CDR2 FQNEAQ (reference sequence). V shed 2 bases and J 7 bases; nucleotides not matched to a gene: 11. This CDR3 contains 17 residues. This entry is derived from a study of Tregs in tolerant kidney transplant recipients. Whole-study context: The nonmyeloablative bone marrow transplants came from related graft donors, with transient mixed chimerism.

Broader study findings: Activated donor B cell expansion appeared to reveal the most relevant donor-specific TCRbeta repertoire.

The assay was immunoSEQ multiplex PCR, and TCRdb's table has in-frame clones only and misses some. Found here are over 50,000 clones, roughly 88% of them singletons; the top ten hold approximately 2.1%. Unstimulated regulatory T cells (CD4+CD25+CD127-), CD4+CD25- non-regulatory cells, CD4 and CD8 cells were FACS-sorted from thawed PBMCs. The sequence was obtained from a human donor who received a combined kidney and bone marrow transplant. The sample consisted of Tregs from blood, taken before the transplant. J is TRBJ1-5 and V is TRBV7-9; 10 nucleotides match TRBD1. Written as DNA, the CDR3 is TGTGCCAGCAGCTTAACCTTGGACAGGGGGGATGAACAGCCCCAGCATTTT. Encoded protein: CASSLTLDRGDEQPQHF.